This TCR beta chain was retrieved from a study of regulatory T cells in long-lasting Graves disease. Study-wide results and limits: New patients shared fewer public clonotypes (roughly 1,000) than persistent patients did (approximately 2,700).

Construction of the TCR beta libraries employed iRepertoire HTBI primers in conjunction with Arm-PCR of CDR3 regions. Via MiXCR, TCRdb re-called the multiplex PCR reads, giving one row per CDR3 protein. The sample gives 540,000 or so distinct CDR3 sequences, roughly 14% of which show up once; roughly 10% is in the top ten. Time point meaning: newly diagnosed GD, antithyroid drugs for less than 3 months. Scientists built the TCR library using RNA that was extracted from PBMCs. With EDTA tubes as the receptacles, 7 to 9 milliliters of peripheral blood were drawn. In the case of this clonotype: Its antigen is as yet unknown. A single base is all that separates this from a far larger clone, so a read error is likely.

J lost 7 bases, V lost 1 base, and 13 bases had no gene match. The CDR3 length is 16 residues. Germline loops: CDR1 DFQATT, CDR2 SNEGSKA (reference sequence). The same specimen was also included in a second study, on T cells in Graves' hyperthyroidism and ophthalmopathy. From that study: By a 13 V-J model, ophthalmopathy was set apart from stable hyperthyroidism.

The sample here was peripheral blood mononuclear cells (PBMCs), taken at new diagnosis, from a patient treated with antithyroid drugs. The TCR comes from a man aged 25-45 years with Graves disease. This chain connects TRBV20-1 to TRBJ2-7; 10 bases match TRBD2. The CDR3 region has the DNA TGCAGTGCTAGAGCGCCAGGGCTAGCGGGGGACAATGAGCAGTACTTC. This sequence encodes CSARAPGLAGDNEQYF.